Described below is a single T cell receptor (beta chain) sequence and its context. Its specificity is unknown. The data were obtained in a study of response to subunit inactivated influenza vaccine. Findings of the study overall: The authors suggested that every seasonal influenza vaccination recruits few new T cells.

TCRdb recomputed calls from the RT-PCR reads with MiXCR, one row per CDR3 protein. The sample yields fewer than 250,000 distinct CDR3 sequences, approximately 15% seen once. In germline, CDR1 is LGHDT, CDR2 YNNKEL (reference sequence). The CDR3 sequence is 15 residues long. V lost 1 base and J 2 bases, leaving 12 bases between the germline ends. The sequence derives from a man in his forties or fifties who received an inactivated influenza vaccine. This material consisted of CD8+ T cells sorted from PBMCs, taken 4 to 6 days after vaccination. The J gene is TRBJ2-7, the V gene TRBV3-1; unclear D gene. CDR3: CASSQGPGLTYEQYF. The CDR3 bases are TGTGCCAGCAGCCAAGGTCCGGGTCTGACCTACGAGCAGTACTTC.